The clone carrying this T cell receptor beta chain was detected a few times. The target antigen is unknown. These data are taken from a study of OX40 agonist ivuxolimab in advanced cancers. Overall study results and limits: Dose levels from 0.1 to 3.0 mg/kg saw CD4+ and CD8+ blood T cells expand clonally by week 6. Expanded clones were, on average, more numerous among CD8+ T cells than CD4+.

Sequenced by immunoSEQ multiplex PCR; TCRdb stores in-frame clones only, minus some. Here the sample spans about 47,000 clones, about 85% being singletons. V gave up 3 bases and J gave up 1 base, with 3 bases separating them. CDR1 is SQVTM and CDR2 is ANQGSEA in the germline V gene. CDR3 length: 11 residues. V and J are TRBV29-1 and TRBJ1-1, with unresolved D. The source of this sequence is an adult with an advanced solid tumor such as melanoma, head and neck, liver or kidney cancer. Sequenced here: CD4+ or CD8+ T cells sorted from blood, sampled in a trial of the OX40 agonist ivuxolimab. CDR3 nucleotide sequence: TGCAGCGTTGATTCGAACACTGAAGCTTTCTTT. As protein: CSVDSNTEAFF.